The clone carrying this T cell receptor beta chain was observed a single time. This specimen belongs to a study of cytomegalovirus exposure and HLA in healthy donors. CDR3 size: 14 residues. CDR1 is SGHNT and CDR2 is YYREEE in the germline V gene (reference sequence). The V end was cut by 1 base, the J end by 2 bases, with 9 bases between. In the PCR, 60 Vbeta and 13 Jbeta primers were used. The table came from immunoSEQ multiplex PCR; TCRdb's copy has only in-frame clones and leaves some out. The table has 200,000 to 300,000 clones, roughly 82% seen once. The sequenced material came from PBMCs. This sequence originates from a woman aged 40-49 years in good health and CMV-seropositive. The J gene is TRBJ2-5, the V gene TRBV5-4, with TRBD1 as a possible D gene (6 bases). The CDR3 sequence: CASSLQGRQETQYF. The CDR3 bases are TGTGCCAGCAGCTTGCAGGGGCGACAAGAGACCCAGTACTTC. Filled out from reference TRBV5-4 and TRBJ2-5, the complete variable domain reads ETGVTQSPTHLIKTRGQQVTLRCSSQSGHNTVSWYQQALGQGPQFIFQYYREEENGRGNFPPRFSGLQFPNYSSELNVNALELDDSALYLCASSLQGRQETQYFGPGTRLLVL.